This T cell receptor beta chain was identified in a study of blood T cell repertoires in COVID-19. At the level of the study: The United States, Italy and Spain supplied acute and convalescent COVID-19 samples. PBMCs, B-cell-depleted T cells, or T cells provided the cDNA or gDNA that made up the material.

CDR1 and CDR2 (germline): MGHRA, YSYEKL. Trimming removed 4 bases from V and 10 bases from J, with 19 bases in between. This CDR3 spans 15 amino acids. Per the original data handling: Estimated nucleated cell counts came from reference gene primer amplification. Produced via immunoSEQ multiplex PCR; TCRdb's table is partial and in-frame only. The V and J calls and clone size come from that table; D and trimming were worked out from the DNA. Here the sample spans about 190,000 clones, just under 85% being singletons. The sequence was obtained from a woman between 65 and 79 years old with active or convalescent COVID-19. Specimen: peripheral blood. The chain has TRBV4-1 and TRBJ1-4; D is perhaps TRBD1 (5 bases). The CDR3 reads CASSLSTGTYGKLFF. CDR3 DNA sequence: TGCGCCAGCAGCCTTTCCACCGGGACTTATGGAAAACTGTTTTTT.